These 28 T cell receptor beta chains share one sample of origin, sequenced in a study of T cells in Graves' hyperthyroidism and ophthalmopathy. Amplification of TCR beta CDR3 regions was performed using RNA transcripts as template. HTBI primers were employed in a first-round RT-PCR of the TCR CDR3. TCRdb itself ran the multiplex PCR reads through MiXCR, one entry per CDR3 protein. The profile shows about 130,000 distinct CDR3 sequences, 22% of them singletons. Sequencing was done on a sample of blood. These receptors were taken from a woman aged 50 to 60 with Graves' hyperthyroidism that later progressed to Graves' ophthalmopathy.

The table lists this clonotype with many counts. The genes are TRBV18 and TRBJ2-7; perhaps TRBD1 as D (6 bases). The CDR3 has 15 amino acids. Germline V gives CDR1 KGHSH, CDR2 LQKENI. Trimming stripped 2 bases from V and 6 bases from J, with 17 bases between. The CDR3 DNA is TGTGCCAGCTCACCATACGGAAAGGGGGTTGCCGAGCAGTACTTC. Protein product: CASSPYGKGVAEQYF.

In this sample, this clonotype turned up many times. The chain is built from TRBV6-2 or TRBV6-3 and TRBJ2-5; no firm D call. From germline, CDR1 is MNHEY and CDR2 SVGEGT. The CDR3 runs 14 residues. Trimming shortened V by 6 bases and J by 0 bases, and 11 bases separated the two germline ends. As DNA, the CDR3 is TGTGCCAGCAGCCGAGCCAGATACCAAGAGACCCAGTACTTC. Encoded protein: CASSRARYQETQYF.

This clonotype came up a few times. The chain uses TRBV9 and TRBJ1-2, with TRBD1 identical over 8 bases. Germline V CDR1 and CDR2: SGDLS, YYNGEE. Trimming took 3 bases from V and 4 from J; bases not matched to a gene: 8. This CDR3 has 15 residues. The CDR3 region has the DNA TGTGCCAGCAGCGCCGGGGACAGGATAACCTATGGCTACACCTTC. This codes for CASSAGDRITYGYTF.

The CDR3 nucleotides read TGCAGCGTCCCCACGGACAGGGGGCGCCGCAGCTCCTACGAGCAGTACTTC. Translation: CSVPTDRGRRSSYEQYF. The rearrangement links TRBV29-1 to TRBJ2-7; 11 bases align to TRBD1. Looked up from germline, CDR1 is SQVTM and CDR2 is ANQGSEA. Germline trimming cut 6 bases from V and 0 bases from J; bases unmatched to any gene: 13. CDR3 length equals 17 residues.

In this sample, this clonotype turned up many times. The rearrangement joins TRBV5-1 to TRBJ2-3, with 12 positions matching TRBD2. V gave up 4 bases and J gave up 1 base; unmatched junction bases: 10. The CDR3 sequence is 18 residues long. Germline CDR1 is SGHRS and CDR2 is YFSETQ. The CDR3 sequence: CASSASLAGGPRTDTQYF. In nucleotides, the CDR3 is TGCGCCAGCAGCGCCAGTCTAGCGGGAGGGCCCCGCACAGATACGCAGTATTTT.

The chain is built from TRBV7-9 and TRBJ2-7, with 13 bases matching TRBD2. V was pared by 3 bases and J by 2 bases, with 1 base of the junction left unmatched. The germline V gene encodes CDR1 SEHNR and CDR2 FQNEAQ (reference sequence). The length of the CDR3 is 15 residues. The CDR3 protein is CASSFGLAGAYEQYF. DNA for the CDR3: TGTGCCAGCAGCTTCGGACTAGCGGGAGCCTACGAGCAGTACTTC.

The chain combines TRBV5-1 with TRBJ2-3; D gene uncertain. Germline V gives CDR1 SGHRS, CDR2 YFSETQ. The V end lost 4 bases, the J end lost 5 bases, and 8 bases lay between the germline ends. This CDR3 region has 12 residues. The CDR3 DNA is TGCGCCAGCAGCATAAGCCAAGATACGCAGTATTTT. This encodes CASSISQDTQYF.

The sample holds many counts of this clonotype. The chain joins TRBV10-3 to TRBJ2-7; 9 nucleotides agree with TRBD1. This CDR3 is 14 amino acids long. From germline, CDR1 is ENHRY and CDR2 SYGVKD. V was clipped by 6 bases and J by 1 base; unmatched bases: 4. The CDR3, as DNA: TGTGCCATCAGCCGGGACAGGGTATCCTACGAGCAGTACTTC. It specifies CAISRDRVSYEQYF.

This chain joins TRBV29-1 and TRBJ1-1, with D uncertain. The CDR3 has 9 amino acids. The germline CDR1 and CDR2 sequences are SQVTM and ANQGSEA. Trimming shortened V by 4 bases and J by 8 bases, and 5 bases separated the two germline ends. The chain's CDR3 is CSVVQEAFF. For the CDR3, the DNA is TGCAGCGTTGTTCAGGAAGCTTTCTTT.

This clonotype came up many times. The chain combines TRBV5-1 with TRBJ2-1; no clear D. This CDR3 has 15 amino acids. Germline V CDR1 and CDR2: SGHRS, YFSETQ. Trimming removed 4 bases at V and 0 bases at J, with 11 bases between. CDR3 in DNA: TGCGCCAGCAGCCCCCGCAGGAGCTCCTACAATGAGCAGTTCTTC. It translates to CASSPRRSSYNEQFF.

This clonotype was seen a few times. This chain connects TRBV6-1 to TRBJ2-2; 7 nucleotides line up with TRBD1. The germline V gene has CDR1 MNHNS and CDR2 SASEGT. The CDR3 loop spans 14 amino acids. Trimming took 3 bases from V and 13 from J; bases not matched to a gene: 11. The CDR3 region is CASSDLTGKGTLFF. As DNA, the CDR3 is TGTGCCAGCAGTGATTTGACAGGGAAGGGAACGCTGTTTTTT.

This clonotype was counted between two and nine times. This rearrangement joins TRBV12-3 or TRBV12-4 to TRBJ1-4, with 10 bases that match TRBD1. The CDR3 contains 16 residues. V was pared by 1 base and J by 7 bases, with 6 bases of the junction left unmatched. The DNA for the CDR3 is TGTGCCAGCAGTTTAGGACAGGGGGCGGGAAGTGAAAAACTGTTTTTT. Residues: CASSLGQGAGSEKLFF.

This chain uses TRBV7-9 with TRBJ2-5; 11 nucleotides align to TRBD2. V was clipped by 8 bases and J by 9 bases; unmatched bases: 14. Germline loops: CDR1 SEHNR, CDR2 FQNEAQ (reference sequence). This CDR3 region has 15 residues. CDR3 amino acids: CASSFPTSGMEAQYF. The DNA of the CDR3 is TGTGCCAGCTCGTTTCCGACTAGCGGGATGGAGGCCCAGTACTTC.

In this sample, this clonotype turned up a few times. V is TRBV19 and J is TRBJ1-1, with D unresolved. V lost 9 bases and J lost 0, with 11 bases in between. Germline CDR1 LNHDA, CDR2 SQIVND (reference sequence). The CDR3 has 13 amino acids. CDR3 sequence reads: CASQPGMNTEAFF. Written as DNA, the CDR3 is TGTGCCAGCCAACCGGGGATGAACACTGAAGCTTTCTTT.

This clonotype was observed many times. The chain recombines TRBV2 with TRBJ1-2, with D perhaps TRBD1 (5 bases). This CDR3 is 13 amino acids long. CDR1 SNHLY and CDR2 FYNNEI come from the germline V gene. Between the trimmed V and J ends, which lost 7 bases and 2 bases, there was a span of 11 bases. The CDR3 here is CASNQKGNYGYTF. The CDR3 nucleotides are TGTGCCAGCAACCAAAAGGGGAACTATGGCTACACCTTC.

V usage is TRBV15 and J usage is TRBJ1-1; D call uncertain. CDR1 and CDR2 from the germline V gene are LNHNV and YYDKDF (reference sequence). The CDR3 sequence is 10 residues long. With 11 bases removed from V and 8 bases from J, the gap between germline ends came to 12 bases. Here the CDR3 reads CAPKGAEAFF. The CDR3 DNA sequence: TGTGCCCCTAAGGGCGCAGAAGCTTTCTTT.

The table lists this clonotype with many counts. This chain joins TRBV3-1 and TRBJ1-1, with D tentatively TRBD1 (5 bases). The CDR3 loop spans 14 amino acids. Germline V CDR1 and CDR2: LGHDT, YNNKEL (reference sequence). Trimming stripped 4 bases from V and 10 bases from J, with 19 bases between. CDR3 bases: TGTGCCAGCAGCCCTTCTGACAGCGATCTCCGAGCTTTCTTT. This sequence encodes CASSPSDSDLRAFF.

This clonotype was counted many times. The V call is TRBV13, the J call TRBJ1-1; D uncertain. Germline lookup yields CDR1 PRHDT and CDR2 FYEKMQ (reference sequence). The CDR3 contains 12 residues. V was clipped by 0 bases and J by 3 bases, with 2 bases between them. The CDR3 DNA reads TGTGCCAGCAGCTTAGGGGACACTGAAGCTTTCTTT. Protein sequence: CASSLGDTEAFF.

The chain links TRBV3-1 to TRBJ1-5; D is undetermined. The CDR3 is made up of 14 amino acids. CDR1 is LGHDT and CDR2 is YNNKEL in the germline V gene (reference sequence). V was pared by 6 bases and J by 0 bases, with 9 bases between. CDR3 loop: CASSFRGSNQPQHF. CDR3 DNA: TGTGCCAGCAGTTTTCGGGGTAGCAATCAGCCCCAGCATTTT.

This clonotype was recorded many times. The chain recombines TRBV10-3 with TRBJ1-2; TRBD1 matches 7 bases. The CDR3 contains 15 residues. With V trimmed by 0 bases and J by 2 bases, 3 bases remained unmatched. The germline CDR1 and CDR2 sequences are ENHRY and SYGVKD. The CDR3 reads CAISESDRRNYGYTF. CDR3 in DNA: TGTGCCATCAGTGAGTCGGACAGGCGGAACTATGGCTACACCTTC.

This clonotype came up a few times. The CDR3 loop is CASSAGTVDEKLFF. The CDR3 coding sequence is TGTGCCAGCAGCGCCGGGACAGTAGATGAAAAACTGTTTTTT. The chain couples TRBV9 to TRBJ1-4; TRBD1 aligns across 7 bases. Per germline, CDR1 SGDLS and CDR2 YYNGEE. J was trimmed by 6 bases and V by 3 bases; bases with no gene match: 5. CDR3 size: 14 residues.

In its sample, this clonotype was seen many times. The chain uses TRBV6-1 and TRBJ1-1; weak D call: TRBD1 (5 bases). The V end lost 2 bases, the J end lost 5 bases, and 12 bases lay between the germline ends. Germline V CDR1 and CDR2: MNHNS, SASEGT. This CDR3 spans 14 amino acids. The chain's CDR3 is CASSEFDSLTEAFF. CDR3 nucleotides: TGTGCCAGCAGTGAATTTGACAGTTTGACTGAAGCTTTCTTT.

This clonotype was counted ten times or more. The chain is built from TRBV5-8 and TRBJ2-3; 8 bases match TRBD1. This CDR3 contains 16 residues. Germline loops: CDR1 SGHTS, CDR2 YDEGEE. Trimming at V came to 0 bases and at J to 4 bases, leaving 7 bases not matched to a gene. The CDR3 reads CASSLGPGGASDTQYF. Here the CDR3 DNA reads TGTGCCAGCAGCTTGGGCCCAGGGGGCGCTTCAGATACGCAGTATTTT.

This chain joins TRBV20-1 and TRBJ2-1, with D tentatively TRBD2 (5 bases). The CDR3 runs 14 residues. Germline lookup yields CDR1 DFQATT and CDR2 SNEGSKA (reference sequence). Between the trimmed V and J ends, which lost 6 bases and 7 bases, there was a span of 19 bases. The CDR3 here is CSASDVGAWNEQFF. Here the CDR3 DNA reads TGCAGTGCCTCCGACGTGGGAGCCTGGAATGAGCAGTTCTTC.

This clonotype was recorded many times. V is TRBV28 and J is TRBJ1-1; D possibly corresponds to TRBD1 (6 bases). The CDR3 is 13 residues long. Germline lookup yields CDR1 MDHEN and CDR2 SYDVKM. V was trimmed by 6 bases and J by 4 bases, leaving 12 bases between them. The CDR3 nucleotides read TGTGCCAGCAGGGGGACAATTCCCACTGAAGCTTTCTTT. It codes for CASRGTIPTEAFF. The full variable domain, with the rest looked up from reference TRBV28 and TRBJ1-1, is DVKVTQSSRYLVKRTGEKVFLECVQDMDHENMFWYRQDPGLGLRLIYFSYDVKMKEKGDIPEGYSVSREKKERFSLILESASTNQTSMYLCASRGTIPTEAFFGQGTRLTVV.

The gene calls are TRBV11-2 and TRBJ2-5; D might be TRBD1 (7 bases). This CDR3 comprises 15 residues. Germline values: CDR1 SGHAT, CDR2 FQNNGV. The V end was cut by 5 bases, the J end by 2 bases, with 15 bases between. CDR3 sequence (DNA): TGTGCCAGCAGCAACAGGGGACTTCATCAAGAGACCCAGTACTTC. Amino acids: CASSNRGLHQETQYF.

Many counts were recorded for this clonotype. V gene TRBV18 combines with J gene TRBJ2-5; D call uncertain. CDR3 length: 14 amino acids. The germline V gene encodes CDR1 KGHSH and CDR2 LQKENI. Trimming left V 3 bases short and J 3 bases short, with 11 bases between. The CDR3 region is CASSPYGSKETQYF. The CDR3 bases are TGTGCCAGCTCACCCTATGGATCAAAAGAGACCCAGTACTTC.

This clonotype occurred a few times. The V gene is TRBV25-1, the J gene TRBJ2-1; TRBD1 aligns across 11 bases. Germline CDR1 and CDR2: MGHDK and SYGVNS. V lost 4 bases to trimming and J lost 6 bases; unmatched junction nucleotides: 8. CDR3 length: 16 residues. CDR3 amino acids: CASSVPGGTGGNEQFF. DNA for the CDR3: TGTGCCAGCAGTGTTCCCGGGGGGACAGGGGGCAATGAGCAGTTCTTC.